One and the same sample provided the 29 T cell receptor beta chains below, sequenced in a study of blood T cell repertoires in COVID-19. Assay: immunoSEQ multiplex PCR; the TCRdb copy retains only in-frame clones and omits some. This sample has about 200,000 clones, with about four fifths found just once. Sequencing was performed on PBMCs or T cells enriched from blood (not recorded which). These receptors were taken from a man in his forties or fifties who had recovered from COVID-19.

V and J are TRBV29-1 and TRBJ1-2, with D maybe TRBD1 (6 bases). The CDR3 length is 14 residues. The germline CDR1 and CDR2 sequences are SQVTM and ANQGSEA. V was clipped by 2 bases and J by 5 bases, with 15 bases between them. The chain's CDR3 is CSVENVPGDYGYTF. The CDR3 nucleotides read TGCAGCGTTGAAAACGTCCCAGGGGATTATGGCTACACCTTC.

The chain combines TRBV9 with TRBJ2-3, with 8 nucleotides matching TRBD2. The CDR3 totals 17 residues. Germline CDR1 reads SGDLS; CDR2 reads YYNGEE. V gave up 3 bases and J gave up 4 bases; unmatched junction bases: 13. The CDR3 DNA is TGTGCCAGCAGCGAGAGGGGGGGAGGACTAGCCTCAGATACGCAGTATTTT. Its translation: CASSERGGGLASDTQYF.

This chain connects TRBV7-3 to TRBJ1-2; possibly TRBD1 for D (5 bases). Germline V gene sequence: CDR1 SGHTA, CDR2 FQGTGA. V lost 5 bases to trimming and J lost 4 bases, with 11 bases between them. CDR3 length: 13 residues. CDR3 sequence (DNA): TGTGCCAGCAGCCCAGGCGGGGGCTATGGCTACACCTTC. Protein: CASSPGGGYGYTF.

The chain joins TRBV19 to TRBJ1-1; 7 nucleotides line up with TRBD1. The CDR3 is 13 amino acids. V gave up 7 bases and J gave up 7 bases; unmatched junction bases: 9. CDR1 and CDR2 from the germline V gene are LNHDA and SQIVND (reference sequence). The chain's CDR3 is CASTDRLRGEAFF. In DNA form, the CDR3 reads TGTGCCAGTACGGACAGGCTTAGAGGTGAAGCTTTCTTT.

V usage is TRBV7-2 and J usage is TRBJ2-3; D gene unclear. This CDR3 is built from 15 residues. V lost 1 base, J lost 3 bases, and 11 bases lay in between. CDR1 is SGHTA and CDR2 is FQGNSA in the germline V gene. This chain's CDR3 is CASSLVRSTTDTQYF. The CDR3 DNA reads TGTGCCAGCAGCTTAGTGAGGTCTACAACAGATACGCAGTATTTT.

This chain links TRBV19 with TRBJ2-7; tentatively, D is TRBD1 (6 bases). The V gene's germline CDR1 is LNHDA and CDR2 SQIVND (reference sequence). The V and J ends lost 6 bases and 0 bases respectively, with 12 bases between them. The length of the CDR3 is 14 residues. Here the CDR3 reads CASSETGYSYEQYF. The CDR3, as DNA: TGTGCCAGTAGCGAAACAGGGTACTCCTACGAGCAGTACTTC.

The gene calls are TRBV30 and TRBJ1-4, with D perhaps TRBD1 (5 bases). CDR1 is GTSNPN and CDR2 is SVGIG in the germline V gene (reference sequence). This CDR3 has 15 residues. Trimming removed 3 bases from V and 5 bases from J, with 16 bases in between. The CDR3 DNA follows: TGTGCCTGGAGCCGACGGCGGGGGGAGAATGAAAAACTGTTTTTT. As protein: CAWSRRRGENEKLFF.

The V call is TRBV3-1 (or the pseudogene TRBV3-2), the J call TRBJ2-4; a possible D gene is TRBD2 (6 bases). CDR3 length: 13 residues. The germline V gene encodes CDR1 LGHDT and CDR2 YNNKEL (reference sequence). With 1 base removed from V and 9 bases from J, the gap between germline ends came to 10 bases. CDR3 protein: CASSQGTTGIQYF. CDR3 nucleotide sequence: TGTGCCAGCAGCCAAGGGACTACGGGCATTCAGTACTTC.

The chain combines TRBV7-8 with TRBJ2-7, with a tentative D call TRBD1 (6 bases). The CDR3 loop spans 15 amino acids. Trimming took 5 bases from V and 2 from J, leaving 16 bases between them. The germline V gene has CDR1 SGHVS and CDR2 FQNEAQ. The CDR3 sequence is CASSPSRTAPYEQYF. The CDR3 nucleotides read TGTGCCAGCAGCCCGTCCCGGACAGCGCCCTACGAGCAGTACTTC. Filled out from reference TRBV7-8 and TRBJ2-7, the complete variable domain reads GAGVSQSPRYKVAKRGQDVALRCDPISGHVSLFWYQQALGQGPEFLTYFQNEAQLDKSGLPSDRFFAERPEGSVSTLKIQRTQQEDSAVYLCASSPSRTAPYEQYFGPGTRLTVT.

This clone was seen just once. The CDR3 nucleotides are TGTGCCAGCAGCGCGTTAGCGGGGGGGGATGATACGCAGTATTTT. Translation: CASSALAGGDDTQYF. The chain links TRBV5-4 to TRBJ2-3, with TRBD2 identical over 11 bases. The ends lost 4 bases at V and 6 bases at J; junction bases unmatched: 7. CDR3 size: 15 residues. The germline V gene has CDR1 SGHNT and CDR2 YYREEE (reference sequence).

The chain links TRBV9 to TRBJ2-3; 12 nucleotides match TRBD1. Unmatched junction bases numbered 5, after V lost 1 base and J lost 5 bases. The CDR3 is 16 residues long. Germline V gene data show CDR1 as SGDLS and CDR2 as YYNGEE. In DNA, the CDR3 is TGTGCCAGCAGCGTATCTCGGGACAGGGGGCAAGATACGCAGTATTTT. Amino acid sequence: CASSVSRDRGQDTQYF. Looking up the rest from reference TRBV9 and TRBJ2-3 gives the full variable domain: DSGVTQTPKHLITATGQRVTLRCSPRSGDLSVYWYQQSLDQGLQFLIQYYNGEERAKGNILERFSAQQFPDLHSELNLSSLELGDSALYFCASSVSRDRGQDTQYFGPGTRLTVL.

The chain links TRBV4-2 to TRBJ2-5; 9 positions match TRBD2. V shed 0 bases and J 5 bases; nucleotides not matched to a gene: 7. This CDR3 has 16 amino acids. Germline CDR1 and CDR2: LGHNA and YNFKEQ. The CDR3 reads CASSQEGGGAMETQYF. DNA of the CDR3: TGTGCCAGCAGCCAAGAAGGCGGGGGGGCCATGGAGACCCAGTACTTC.

The chain carries TRBV4-3 and TRBJ1-1, with 7 bases identical to TRBD1. Germline CDR1 LGHNA, CDR2 YSLEER. V lost 4 bases and J lost 11; bases outside the gene matches: 16. The CDR3 sequence is 15 residues long. CDR3 loop: CASSRAYRDSLEAFF. In DNA form, the CDR3 reads TGCGCCAGCAGCCGTGCTTACCGGGACAGCCTTGAGGCTTTCTTT.

The CDR3, as DNA: TGTGCCATCAGTGTTGAGACTAACTATGGCTACACCTTC. Amino acids: CAISVETNYGYTF. The chain employs TRBV10-3 and TRBJ1-2; D not certain. The CDR3 totals 13 residues. The V gene lost 4 bases and the J gene lost 0 bases, with 6 bases spanning the gap. From germline, CDR1 is ENHRY and CDR2 SYGVKD.

Worth noting for this clone: This sample includes further DNA sequences coding for the same CDR3. The chain uses TRBV2 and TRBJ1-2, with no clear D. V was clipped by 2 bases and J by 4 bases, with 11 bases between them. Per germline, CDR1 SNHLY and CDR2 FYNNEI. The CDR3 contains 14 residues. CDR3 DNA: TGTGCCAGCAGTGAACGCACCGGGAGCTATGGCTACACCTTC. Translated: CASSERTGSYGYTF.

The J gene is TRBJ1-5, the V gene TRBV7-8; D not certain. The CDR3 has 15 amino acids. Germline V gene sequence: CDR1 SGHVS, CDR2 FQNEAQ. Trimming left V 1 base short and J 2 bases short, with 9 bases between. The CDR3: CASSLGAQGNQPQHF. CDR3 DNA sequence: TGTGCCAGCAGCTTAGGTGCTCAGGGCAATCAGCCCCAGCATTTT.

This chain joins TRBV4-2 and TRBJ1-5; 7 nucleotides align to TRBD1. J gave up 5 bases and V 6 bases, and 10 bases lay outside the gene matches. From germline, CDR1 is LGHNA and CDR2 YNFKEQ. This CDR3 has 15 residues. In DNA, the CDR3 is TGTGCCAGCAGTCACGGTGACAGGGAGGATCAGCCCCAGCATTTT. It is translated as CASSHGDREDQPQHF.

The chain has TRBV30 and TRBJ2-3, with TRBD2 matching over 7 bases. V lost 0 bases and J lost 1; bases outside the gene matches: 7. CDR3 length: 16 residues. Germline V gene sequence: CDR1 GTSNPN, CDR2 SVGIG (reference sequence). The chain's CDR3 is CAWSVLRGTRTDTQYF. CDR3 DNA sequence: TGTGCCTGGAGTGTATTGCGGGGGACCCGCACAGATACGCAGTATTTT.

The genes are TRBV30 and TRBJ2-5; unclear D gene. CDR3 length: 14 residues. Germline loops: CDR1 GTSNPN, CDR2 SVGIG (reference sequence). V lost 0 bases and J lost 7, with 15 bases in between. DNA of the CDR3: TGTGCCTGGAGTGTTACACCGCGGCTCGGGACCCAGTACTTC. This sequence encodes CAWSVTPRLGTQYF.

The DNA for the CDR3 is TGTGCCAGCAGCTTAGCGGGGGGGAGAGAGACCCAGTACTTC. This gives the protein CASSLAGGRETQYF. The chain recombines TRBV7-2 with TRBJ2-5; 7 positions agree with TRBD2. Trimming at V came to 0 bases and at J to 4 bases, leaving 2 bases not matched to a gene. Germline CDR1 SGHTA, CDR2 FQGNSA. The CDR3 contains 14 residues.

The chain combines TRBV7-2 with TRBJ1-6; 8 bases match TRBD1. Trimming at V came to 5 bases and at J to 8 bases, leaving 8 bases not matched to a gene. The V gene's germline CDR1 is SGHTA and CDR2 FQGNSA. The CDR3 totals 15 residues. The CDR3 protein is CASSLGTGGYSPLHF. Written as DNA, the CDR3 is TGTGCCAGCAGCCTAGGGACAGGAGGGTATTCACCCCTCCACTTT.

This chain connects TRBV4-3 to TRBJ2-3; 7 bases line up with TRBD2. Trimming took 4 bases from V and 5 from J; bases not matched to a gene: 6. CDR1 is LGHNA and CDR2 is YSLEER in the germline V gene. The CDR3 is made up of 14 amino acids. CDR3 in DNA: TGCGCCAGCAGCCCGGGGGGAGCTGGAGATACGCAGTATTTT. Protein sequence: CASSPGGAGDTQYF.

V usage is TRBV3-1 (or the pseudogene TRBV3-2) and J usage is TRBJ1-3; D is uncertain. CDR3 length equals 12 residues. V was cut by 9 bases and J by 0 bases, with 6 bases left in between. Germline CDR1 is LGHDT and CDR2 is YNNKEL (reference sequence). CDR3 sequence reads: CASRSSGNTIYF. The CDR3 bases are TGTGCCAGTCGTTCCTCTGGAAACACCATATATTTT.

V usage is TRBV5-1 and J usage is TRBJ1-2; no firm D call. V was clipped by 4 bases and J by 4 bases, with 23 bases between them. Germline loops: CDR1 SGHRS, CDR2 YFSETQ. The CDR3 length is 17 residues. The CDR3 sequence is CASSPYPAGSSSYGYTF. As DNA, the CDR3 is TGCGCCAGCAGCCCCTACCCCGCAGGATCAAGCAGCTATGGCTACACCTTC.

This clone was recorded a few times. V gene TRBV7-9 combines with J gene TRBJ1-3; no clear D gene. The CDR3 has 16 residues. The germline V gene has CDR1 SEHNR and CDR2 FQNEAQ (reference sequence). Trimming removed 5 bases at V and 2 bases at J, with 16 bases between. CDR3 sequence (DNA): TGTGCCAGCAGCCTCGGTTCCGGCGGAGCTGGAAACACCATATATTTT. Protein sequence: CASSLGSGGAGNTIYF.

The chain combines TRBV4-1 with TRBJ1-6, with 7 bases fitting TRBD1. The CDR3 extends over 14 amino acids. V lost 0 bases to trimming and J lost 13 bases; unmatched junction nucleotides: 6. CDR1 MGHRA and CDR2 YSYEKL come from the germline V gene. The CDR3 bases are TGCGCCAGCAGCCAAGACGTGACAGGGCTTCCCCTCCACTTT. Translated, it gives CASSQDVTGLPLHF.

The chain couples TRBV9 to TRBJ1-2; 8 nucleotides agree with TRBD1. The CDR3 runs 14 residues. The germline gives CDR1 SGDLS, CDR2 YYNGEE. J lost 4 bases, V lost 4 bases, and 6 bases had no gene match. The CDR3 DNA sequence: TGTGCCAGCAGCCAGACAGGGGCAAGCTATGGCTACACCTTC. It encodes CASSQTGASYGYTF.

V is TRBV19 and J is TRBJ1-5, with a possible D match to TRBD1 (5 bases). With 2 bases removed from V and 5 bases from J, the gap between germline ends came to 10 bases. The CDR3 consists of 14 residues. Germline V gene data show CDR1 as LNHDA and CDR2 as SQIVND (reference sequence). The CDR3 DNA is TGTGCCAGTAGTATAAGGGGTGTCGATCAGCCCCAGCATTTT. Its translation: CASSIRGVDQPQHF.

The chain recombines TRBV2 with TRBJ2-3, with D possibly TRBD1 on 6 matching bases. The CDR3 has 17 amino acids. The germline V gene has CDR1 SNHLY and CDR2 FYNNEI. Trimming took 7 bases from V and 2 from J, leaving 22 bases between them. The CDR3 region has the DNA TGTGCCAGCAACAAACCCGGACAGCCAGGAAACACAGATACGCAGTATTTT. Protein product: CASNKPGQPGNTDTQYF.